This T cell receptor (beta chain) was sequenced in a study of T cell responses to AZD1222 COVID-19 vaccine. The overall study: Some second doses came at about 4 weeks and others at about 12 weeks; these were pooled.

Profiling relied on immunoSEQ multiplex PCR, and the TCRdb table lists in-frame clones only, not all of them. The repertoire holds roughly 120,000 clones, 70% to 90% seen once, with approximately 2.4% in the top ten. The CDR3 sequence is 14 residues long. V lost 5 bases, J lost 6 bases, and 5 bases stayed unmatched. Germline CDR1 LNHDA, CDR2 SQIVND (reference sequence). Findings and limits, study-wide: Baseline serostatus was positive in only a handful of AZD1222 recipients. Per reports, nearly half of all spike-specific TCRs target regions that are unmutated in variants.

To note about this clone: Its specificity is not known.

The sequence derives from an adult in good health. The source material was peripheral blood, sampled on day 0 of AZD1222 vaccination. V usage is TRBV19 and J usage is TRBJ1-5, with TRBD1 matching 9 bases. For the CDR3, the DNA is TGTGCCAGTAGTTTACAGGGGGCCAGTCAGCCCCAGCATTTT. Its protein is CASSLQGASQPQHF.